This T cell receptor beta chain was identified in a study of patients and donors after allogeneic stem cell transplantation. Ten or more counts support this clonotype. The V and J ends lost 0 bases and 8 bases respectively, with 13 bases between them. Germline CDR1 and CDR2: LGHDT and YNNKEL (reference sequence). The CDR3 consists of 14 residues. One entry per CDR3 protein results from TCRdb running MiXCR on the RT-PCR reads. This table has 150,000 to 200,000 distinct CDR3 sequences, about a quarter appearing once. The receptor was isolated from a human donor who was either an allogeneic HSCT recipient or a stem cell or donor lymphocyte infusion donor (not recorded which). It is not recorded whose cells these are; they may come from a transplant donor. The sample consisted of blood, either unsorted or a sorted T cell fraction (not recorded which). The chain combines TRBV3-1 with TRBJ1-2; the D gene is possibly TRBD1 (5 bases). Written as DNA, the CDR3 is TGTGCCAGCAGCCAAGAAGGGACGGCGGGGGGCTACACCTTC. Translating it yields CASSQEGTAGGYTF.